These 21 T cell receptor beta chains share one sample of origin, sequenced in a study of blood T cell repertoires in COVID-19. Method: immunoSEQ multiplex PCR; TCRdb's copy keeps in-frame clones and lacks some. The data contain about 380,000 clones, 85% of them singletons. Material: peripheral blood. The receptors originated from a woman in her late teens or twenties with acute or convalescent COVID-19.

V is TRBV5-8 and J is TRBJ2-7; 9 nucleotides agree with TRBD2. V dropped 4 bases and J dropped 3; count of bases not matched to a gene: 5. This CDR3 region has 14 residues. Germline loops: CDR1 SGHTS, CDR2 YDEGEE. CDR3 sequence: CASSPRTSDYEQYF. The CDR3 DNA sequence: TGTGCCAGCAGCCCGCGGACTAGCGACTACGAGCAGTACTTC.

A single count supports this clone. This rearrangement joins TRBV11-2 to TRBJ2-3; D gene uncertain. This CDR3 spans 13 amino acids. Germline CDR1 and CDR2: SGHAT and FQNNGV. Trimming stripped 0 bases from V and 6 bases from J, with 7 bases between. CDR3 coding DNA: TGTGCCAGCAGCTTAGATAGAGCGGATACGCAGTATTTT. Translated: CASSLDRADTQYF.

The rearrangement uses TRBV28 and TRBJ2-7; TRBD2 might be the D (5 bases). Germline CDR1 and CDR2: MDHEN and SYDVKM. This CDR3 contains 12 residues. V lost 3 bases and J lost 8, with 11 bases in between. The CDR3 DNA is TGTGCCAGCAGTTTTGAGAGGGTTAAGCAGTACTTC. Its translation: CASSFERVKQYF.

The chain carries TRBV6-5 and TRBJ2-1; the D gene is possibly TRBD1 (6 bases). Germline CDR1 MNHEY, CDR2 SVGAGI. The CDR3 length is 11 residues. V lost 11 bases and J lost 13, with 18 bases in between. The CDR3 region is CASNSQGSQFF. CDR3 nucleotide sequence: TGTGCCTCAAATTCACAGGGCAGTCAGTTCTTC.

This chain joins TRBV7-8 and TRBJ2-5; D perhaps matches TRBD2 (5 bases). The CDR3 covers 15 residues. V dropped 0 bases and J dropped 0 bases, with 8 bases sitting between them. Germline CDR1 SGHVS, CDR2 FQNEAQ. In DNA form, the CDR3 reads TGTGCCAGCAGCTTAGCCCTAGCAAACCAAGAGACCCAGTACTTC. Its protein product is CASSLALANQETQYF. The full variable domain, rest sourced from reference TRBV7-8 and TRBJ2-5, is GAGVSQSPRYKVAKRGQDVALRCDPISGHVSLFWYQQALGQGPEFLTYFQNEAQLDKSGLPSDRFFAERPEGSVSTLKIQRTQQEDSAVYLCASSLALANQETQYFGPGTRLLVL.

As DNA, the CDR3 is TGCAGCGTGGGAGGACAGGGCCGACAGCCCCAGCATTTT. As protein: CSVGGQGRQPQHF. The chain links TRBV29-1 to TRBJ1-5; TRBD1 aligns across 8 bases. The CDR3 length is 13 residues. Germline loops: CDR1 SQVTM, CDR2 ANQGSEA. V lost 6 bases and J lost 7; bases outside the gene matches: 8. The variable domain in full, with the rest retrieved from reference TRBV29-1 and TRBJ1-5, is SAVISQKPSRDICQRGTSLTIQCQVDSQVTMMFWYRQQPGQSLTLIATANQGSEATYESGFVIDKFPISRPNLTFSTLTVSNMSPEDSSIYLCSVGGQGRQPQHFGDGTRLSIL.

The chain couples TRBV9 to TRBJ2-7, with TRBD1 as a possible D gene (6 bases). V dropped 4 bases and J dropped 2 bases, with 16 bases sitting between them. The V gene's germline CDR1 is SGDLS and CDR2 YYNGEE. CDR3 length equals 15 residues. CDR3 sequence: CASSLTGTSTYEQYF. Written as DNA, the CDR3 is TGTGCCAGCAGCCTTACCGGGACATCCACCTACGAGCAGTACTTC.

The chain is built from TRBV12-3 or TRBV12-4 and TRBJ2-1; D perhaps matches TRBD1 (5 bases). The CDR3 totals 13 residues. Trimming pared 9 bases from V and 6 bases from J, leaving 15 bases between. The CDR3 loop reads CASYRQKGNEQFF. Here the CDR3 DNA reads TGTGCCAGTTATAGACAGAAGGGCAATGAGCAGTTCTTC.

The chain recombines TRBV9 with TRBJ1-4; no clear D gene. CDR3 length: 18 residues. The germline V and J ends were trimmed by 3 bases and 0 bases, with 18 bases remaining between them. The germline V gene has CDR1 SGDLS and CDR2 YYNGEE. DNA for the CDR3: TGTGCCAGCAGCGAACGGAGGCTGCCAGAGTCAACTAATGAAAAACTGTTTTTT. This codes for CASSERRLPESTNEKLFF.

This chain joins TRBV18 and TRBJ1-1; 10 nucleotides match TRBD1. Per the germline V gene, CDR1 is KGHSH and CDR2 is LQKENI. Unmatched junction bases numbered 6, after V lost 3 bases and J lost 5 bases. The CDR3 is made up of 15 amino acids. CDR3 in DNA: TGTGCCAGCTCACCCTTCGGACAGGGGGGAACTGAAGCTTTCTTT. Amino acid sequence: CASSPFGQGGTEAFF.

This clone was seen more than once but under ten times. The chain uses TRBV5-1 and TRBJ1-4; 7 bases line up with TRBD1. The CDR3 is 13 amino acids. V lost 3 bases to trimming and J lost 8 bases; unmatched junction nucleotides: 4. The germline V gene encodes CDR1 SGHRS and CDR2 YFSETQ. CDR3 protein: CASSSEGAEKLFF. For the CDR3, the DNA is TGCGCCAGCAGCTCTGAGGGGGCCGAAAAACTGTTTTTT.

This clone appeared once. The CDR3 DNA follows: TGTGCCAGCAGGGGGCTAGGGGGGGCCAACGTCCTGACTTTC. It yields the protein CASRGLGGANVLTF. This chain joins TRBV6-6 and TRBJ2-6, with D possibly being TRBD1 (5 bases). Germline V CDR1 and CDR2: MNHNY, SVGAGI (reference sequence). The CDR3 spans 14 residues. Trimming stripped 6 bases from V and 4 bases from J, with 10 bases between.

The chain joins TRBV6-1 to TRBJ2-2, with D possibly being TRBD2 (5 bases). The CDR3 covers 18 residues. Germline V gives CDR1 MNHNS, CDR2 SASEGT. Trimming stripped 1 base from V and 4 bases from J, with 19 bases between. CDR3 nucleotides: TGTGCCAGCAGTGAAGGCGTCGAGTGGACTGACCCCACCGGGGAGCTGTTTTTT. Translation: CASSEGVEWTDPTGELFF.

In nucleotides, the CDR3 is TGTGCCAGTAGTGTCCGGGTCGGAGGGGAAAAACTGTTTTTT. Translation: CASSVRVGGEKLFF. The chain links TRBV19 to TRBJ1-4; D is undetermined. Per the germline V gene, CDR1 is LNHDA and CDR2 is SQIVND (reference sequence). CDR3 size: 14 residues. Trimming stripped 5 bases from V and 8 bases from J, with 15 bases between.

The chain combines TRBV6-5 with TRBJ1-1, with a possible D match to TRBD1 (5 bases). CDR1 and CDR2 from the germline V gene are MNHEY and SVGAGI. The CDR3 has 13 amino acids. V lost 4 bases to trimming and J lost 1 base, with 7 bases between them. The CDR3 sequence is CASSFDRNTEAFF. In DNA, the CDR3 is TGTGCCAGCAGTTTTGACAGGAACACTGAAGCTTTCTTT.

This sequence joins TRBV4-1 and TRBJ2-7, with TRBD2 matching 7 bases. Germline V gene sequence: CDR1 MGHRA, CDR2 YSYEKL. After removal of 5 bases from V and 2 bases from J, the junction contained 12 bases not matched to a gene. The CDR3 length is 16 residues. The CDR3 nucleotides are TGCGCCAGCAGCTTCATGCTAGCGGCCCGAGCCTACGAGCAGTACTTC. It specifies CASSFMLAARAYEQYF.

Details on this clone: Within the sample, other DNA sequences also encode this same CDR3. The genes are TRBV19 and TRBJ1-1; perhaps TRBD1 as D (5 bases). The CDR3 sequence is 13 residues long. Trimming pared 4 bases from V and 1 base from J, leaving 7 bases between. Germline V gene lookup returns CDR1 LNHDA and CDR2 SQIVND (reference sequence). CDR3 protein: CASSRQKNTEAFF. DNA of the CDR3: TGTGCCAGTAGTAGACAGAAGAACACTGAAGCTTTCTTT.

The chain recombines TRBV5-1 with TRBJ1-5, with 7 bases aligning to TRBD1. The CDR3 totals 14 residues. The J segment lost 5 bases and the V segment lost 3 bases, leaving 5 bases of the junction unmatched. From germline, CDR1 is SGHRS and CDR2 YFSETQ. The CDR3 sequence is CASSSQGGDQPQHF. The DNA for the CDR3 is TGCGCCAGCAGCTCCCAAGGGGGCGATCAGCCCCAGCATTTT.

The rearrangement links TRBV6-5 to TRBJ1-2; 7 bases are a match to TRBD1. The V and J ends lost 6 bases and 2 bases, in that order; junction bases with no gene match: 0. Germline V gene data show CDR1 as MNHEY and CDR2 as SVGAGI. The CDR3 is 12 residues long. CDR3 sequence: CASRQGNYGYTF. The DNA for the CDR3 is TGTGCCAGCAGACAGGGGAACTATGGCTACACCTTC.

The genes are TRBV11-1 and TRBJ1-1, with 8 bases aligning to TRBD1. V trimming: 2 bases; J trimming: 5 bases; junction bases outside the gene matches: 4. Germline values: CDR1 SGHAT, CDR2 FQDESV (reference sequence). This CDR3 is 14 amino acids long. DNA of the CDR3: TGTGCCAGCAGCTTACTGGACAGGGTGACTGAAGCTTTCTTT. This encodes CASSLLDRVTEAFF.

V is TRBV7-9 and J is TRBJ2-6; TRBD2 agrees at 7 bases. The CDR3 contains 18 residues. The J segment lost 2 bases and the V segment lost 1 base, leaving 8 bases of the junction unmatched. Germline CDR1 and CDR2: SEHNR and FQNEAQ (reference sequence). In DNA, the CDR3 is TGTGCCAGCAGCTTAGAGGACGGGGGGATGGCTGGGGCCAACGTCCTGACTTTC. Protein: CASSLEDGGMAGANVLTF.